This TCR beta chain was retrieved from a study of monozygotic twins with cystic fibrosis. The V end was cut by 3 bases, the J end by 0 bases, with 15 bases between. From germline, CDR1 is KGHSH and CDR2 LQKENI. The CDR3 covers 17 residues. Study results and limitations: Median Simpson clonality of about 0.01 suggested naive T cells predominated. No link emerged between shared CDR3 counts and age, concordance or severity. Monozygotic CF twins shared more identical nucleotide clonotypes than unrelated patients.

Profiling relied on immunoSEQ multiplex PCR, and the TCRdb table lists in-frame clones only, not all of them. The sample contains nearly 25,000 clones, approximately 90% of which appear only once. To note about this clone: Its antigen is as yet unknown.

This chain connects TRBV18 to TRBJ1-3; D not certain. The sequence came from a girl aged 2-10 years with cystic fibrosis. Sample: blood. The CDR3, as DNA: TGTGCCAGCTCACCCATGTCAGGCTACCTCTCTGGAAACACCATATATTTT. Amino acid sequence: CASSPMSGYLSGNTIYF. The complete variable domain, with remaining parts taken from reference TRBV18 and TRBJ1-3, reads NAGVMQNPRHLVRRRGQEARLRCSPMKGHSHVYWYRQLPEEGLKFMVYLQKENIIDESGMPKERFSAEFPKEGPSILRIQQVVRGDSAAYFCASSPMSGYLSGNTIYFGEGSWLTVV.